This TCR beta chain was sequenced during a study of cytotoxic CD8 clonotypes in ibrutinib-treated CLL. Overall study context: Response specimens were obtained following a median treatment duration of about 12 months, with a range of 6 to 36.

Sequenced by immunoSEQ multiplex PCR; TCRdb stores in-frame clones only, minus some. The data hold roughly 150,000 clones, with around nine tenths observed a single time. Library input was 1.5 to 2 micrograms of DNA from cryopreserved PBMCs. In regard to this clone: Additional DNA sequences in this sample encode the identical CDR3.

The CDR3 has 14 residues. CDR1 MNHNY and CDR2 SVGAGI come from the germline V gene (reference sequence). J gave up 4 bases and V 3 bases, and 2 bases lay outside the gene matches. The sample consisted of PBMCs, taken at disease progression, from a patient treated with ibrutinib. The chain combines TRBV6-6 with TRBJ2-2, with 7 bases matching TRBD1. This TCR was sampled from a human donor with chronic lymphocytic leukemia. CDR3 in DNA: TGTGCCAGCAGTTATTCAGGGGGCACCGGGGAGCTGTTTTTT. Amino acids: CASSYSGGTGELFF.